These 7 T cell receptor beta chains originate from one sample sequenced in a study of beta chain features in type 1 diabetes. No antigen is known for these receptors. Broader study findings: Across all four CD4+ subsets, people with type 1 diabetes showed modestly shorter TCRB CDR3s.

Every bit of the isolated RNA underwent reverse transcription, so sequencing read expressed TCRB transcripts. This table comes from immunoSEQ multiplex PCR, and its TCRdb copy is limited to in-frame clones, with some not included. The table lists 140,000 or so clones, about 13% of them singletons. The sample was central memory CD4+ T cells from blood. All receptors derive from a man aged 18 to 30 with type 1 diabetes.

This clone has just a few counts. V gene TRBV7-8 combines with J gene TRBJ2-5, with 7 bases identical to TRBD1. Looked up from germline, CDR1 is SGHVS and CDR2 is FQNEAQ. The CDR3 totals 15 residues. V lost 5 bases and J lost 1; bases outside the gene matches: 7. The CDR3, as DNA: TGTGCCAGCAGCCTAGAGGGGACAGTCCAAGAGACCCAGTACTTC. Protein: CASSLEGTVQETQYF.

V and J are TRBV19 and TRBJ2-3; D is uncertain. This CDR3 has 12 residues. V was clipped by 3 bases and J by 4 bases, with 5 bases between them. Germline V gene lookup returns CDR1 LNHDA and CDR2 SQIVND (reference sequence). The CDR3 reads CASSMVSDTQYF. In nucleotides, the CDR3 is TGTGCCAGTAGTATGGTGTCAGATACGCAGTATTTT.

The CDR3: CASSLGSTWGEKLFF. CDR3 bases: TGTGCCAGCAGCCTAGGGAGTACCTGGGGTGAAAAACTGTTTTTT. The rearrangement links TRBV6-6 to TRBJ1-4, with D unresolved. Germline values: CDR1 MNHNY, CDR2 SVGAGI (reference sequence). There are 15 residues in the CDR3. Trimming stripped 6 bases from V and 7 bases from J, with 18 bases between.

A note on this clone: The sample has other DNA sequences that encode this CDR3 too. V usage is TRBV28 and J usage is TRBJ1-1; perhaps TRBD1 as D (6 bases). Trimming stripped 8 bases from V and 2 bases from J, with 12 bases between. Germline V CDR1 and CDR2: MDHEN, SYDVKM. The CDR3 is made up of 13 amino acids. The DNA of the CDR3 is TGTGCCAGCCGCAGGGGAGATAACACTGAAGCTTTCTTT. Protein sequence: CASRRGDNTEAFF.

This clone was counted a few times. This sequence joins TRBV6-5 and TRBJ2-1; the D gene is possibly TRBD1 (6 bases). Germline CDR1 MNHEY, CDR2 SVGAGI. This CDR3 has 11 amino acids. Trimming left V 6 bases short and J 7 bases short, with 7 bases between. The CDR3 sequence is CASSQGNEQFF. The CDR3 bases are TGTGCCAGCAGCCAGGGGAATGAGCAGTTCTTC.

The sample holds a few counts of this clone. The gene calls are TRBV7-2 and TRBJ2-7; D is possibly TRBD1 or TRBD2 (5 bases each). The CDR3 runs 13 residues. Trimming removed 1 base at V and 4 bases at J, with 8 bases between. Germline CDR1 and CDR2: SGHTA and FQGNSA. The CDR3 here is CASSLGGRYEQYF. DNA of the CDR3: TGTGCCAGCAGCTTAGGGGGACGATACGAGCAGTACTTC.

This clone occurred a few times. This sequence joins TRBV7-9 and TRBJ1-4; no reliable D call. CDR1 SEHNR and CDR2 FQNEAQ come from the germline V gene (reference sequence). Deletions cut 1 base from V and 7 bases from J, with 7 bases between. The CDR3 is made up of 13 amino acids. This chain's CDR3 is CASSLESPEKLFF. CDR3 sequence (DNA): TGTGCCAGCAGCTTAGAATCGCCTGAAAAACTGTTTTTT.